A single sample gave rise to the 11 T cell receptor beta chains below, sequenced in a study of resident and recirculating memory T cells in vitiligo. Repertoires were generated with immunoSEQ multiplex PCR, while TCRdb's copy carries only in-frame clones and drops some. There are roughly 80,000 clones in the sample; about 90% occur only once, and roughly 5.1% lies in the top ten. The material sequenced was blood. The receptor set was obtained from a male donor with vitiligo.

The chain couples TRBV29-1 to TRBJ1-5; D perhaps matches TRBD1 (5 bases). The CDR3 is 13 amino acids. The germline gives CDR1 SQVTM, CDR2 ANQGSEA. The ends were cut back, 4 bases at V and 7 bases at J, with 14 bases in the middle. The DNA of the CDR3 is TGCAGCGTTGGGCAATCGGGGGGGCAGCCCCAGCATTTT. Protein sequence: CSVGQSGGQPQHF.

This chain connects TRBV5-1 to TRBJ2-5; TRBD1 matches at 8 bases. CDR1 SGHRS and CDR2 YFSETQ come from the germline V gene. V lost 4 bases, J lost 0 bases, and 2 bases stayed unmatched. This CDR3 contains 14 residues. The CDR3 sequence: CASSGGQDQETQYF. The DNA of the CDR3 is TGCGCCAGCAGCGGGGGACAGGACCAAGAGACCCAGTACTTC.

The chain uses TRBV6-5 and TRBJ1-2, with D perhaps matching TRBD1 (5 bases). V was trimmed by 5 bases and J by 4 bases, leaving 11 bases between them. The CDR3 contains 13 residues. Germline CDR1 and CDR2: MNHEY and SVGAGI. The CDR3 sequence is CASSVTGTYGYTF. DNA of the CDR3: TGTGCCAGCAGTGTAACAGGAACCTATGGCTACACCTTC.

The J gene is TRBJ2-1, the V gene TRBV5-1, with a possible D match to TRBD2 (5 bases). The V and J ends lost 3 bases and 3 bases respectively, with 19 bases between them. This CDR3 region has 17 residues. Germline V gene sequence: CDR1 SGHRS, CDR2 YFSETQ. The CDR3 DNA sequence: TGCGCCAGCAGCTCGCGCAATTTTCGGGAAATCTACAATGAGCAGTTCTTC. Amino acids: CASSSRNFREIYNEQFF.

The gene calls are TRBV19 and TRBJ2-2; possibly TRBD2 for D (6 bases). Germline lookup yields CDR1 LNHDA and CDR2 SQIVND (reference sequence). The V gene lost 3 bases and the J gene lost 5 bases, with 13 bases spanning the gap. The CDR3 consists of 15 residues. Here the CDR3 reads CASSMSRDLTGELFF. In DNA form, the CDR3 reads TGTGCCAGTAGTATGTCGCGGGACCTGACCGGGGAGCTGTTTTTT. Full variable domain (remainder filled in from reference TRBV19 and TRBJ2-2): DGGITQSPKYLFRKEGQNVTLSCEQNLNHDAMYWYRQDPGQGLRLIYYSQIVNDFQKGDIAEGYSVSREKKESFPLTVTSAQKNPTAFYLCASSMSRDLTGELFFGEGSRLTVL.

With respect to this clone: This same CDR3 is encoded by further DNA sequences in the sample. This CDR3 is CASSLGLAGGTDTQYF. In nucleotides, the CDR3 is TGTGCCAGCAGCCTGGGACTAGCGGGAGGTACAGATACGCAGTATTTT. The chain links TRBV11-3 to TRBJ2-3, with 15 bases identical to TRBD2. Germline V gene lookup returns CDR1 SGHNT and CDR2 YENEEA. V lost 5 bases and J lost 3; bases outside the gene matches: 3. The CDR3 totals 16 residues.

The CDR3 loop reads CASRCPEQQYF. The CDR3 DNA is TGCGCCAGCCGATGCCCCGAGCAGCAGTACTTC. This rearrangement joins TRBV5-1 to TRBJ2-7; no clear D gene. Trimming took 7 bases from V and 8 from J, leaving 13 bases between them. Germline CDR1 and CDR2: SGHRS and YFSETQ. The CDR3 has 11 residues. The entire variable domain, with the rest obtained from reference TRBV5-1 and TRBJ2-7, is as follows: KAGVTQTPRYLIKTRGQQVTLSCSPISGHRSVSWYQQTPGQGLQFLFEYFSETQRNKGNFPGRFSGRQFSNSRSEMNVSTLELGDSALYLCASRCPEQQYFGPGTRLTVT.

The chain employs TRBV29-1 and TRBJ1-1; D is ambiguous. CDR1 is SQVTM, CDR2 ANQGSEA, per germline. V was shortened by 6 bases and J by 1 base, with 6 bases between the two germline ends. The CDR3 extends over 11 amino acids. Written as DNA, the CDR3 is TGCAGCGTCCCCGGGAACACTGAAGCTTTCTTT. It codes for CSVPGNTEAFF.

This chain joins TRBV10-3 and TRBJ1-4; the match to TRBD1 covers 9 bases. This CDR3 contains 15 residues. Germline lookup yields CDR1 ENHRY and CDR2 SYGVKD. The J segment lost 7 bases and the V segment lost 4 bases, leaving 7 bases of the junction unmatched. CDR3 amino acids: CAISVTGTGFEKLFF. The CDR3 DNA reads as TGTGCCATCAGTGTGACCGGGACAGGGTTTGAAAAACTGTTTTTT.

The V gene is TRBV6-5, the J gene TRBJ2-7, with D possibly matching TRBD2 (6 bases). CDR3 size: 14 residues. V lost 6 bases, J lost 0 bases, and 12 bases lay in between. Germline CDR1 reads MNHEY; CDR2 reads SVGAGI. The CDR3 spells CASRRGGSSYEQYF. CDR3 coding DNA: TGTGCCAGCAGGAGGGGAGGAAGCTCCTACGAGCAGTACTTC.

V usage is TRBV28 and J usage is TRBJ2-5; a weak D match, TRBD2 (6 bases). CDR1 MDHEN and CDR2 SYDVKM come from the germline V gene. The CDR3 is made up of 12 amino acids. Trimming pared 5 bases from V and 2 bases from J, leaving 6 bases between. The CDR3, as DNA: TGTGCCAGCAGTGCGGGACAAGAGACCCAGTACTTC. This translates into CASSAGQETQYF. Filled out from reference TRBV28 and TRBJ2-5, the complete variable domain reads DVKVTQSSRYLVKRTGEKVFLECVQDMDHENMFWYRQDPGLGLRLIYFSYDVKMKEKGDIPEGYSVSREKKERFSLILESASTNQTSMYLCASSAGQETQYFGPGTRLLVL.